This T cell receptor (beta chain) appears in the sequencing data of a study of blood T cells in healthy people across ages. Regarding the study as a whole: Older age went with lower TCR beta diversity per million T cells, in a roughly linear way.

Collection of 8.5 to 10 milliliters of peripheral blood was performed for each donor. A second about 7 to 12 cycle PCR used barcoded and J-beta primers. Each CDR3 protein is one row after TCRdb ran MiXCR on the 5' RACE reads. The table has 1.5 million to 2 million distinct CDR3 sequences, around 50% seen once. The CDR3 has 14 amino acids. The germline CDR1 and CDR2 sequences are MNHEY and SMNVEV (reference sequence). With 5 bases removed from V and 13 bases from J, the gap between germline ends came to 21 bases. This clonotype turned up a few times. As yet, its antigen is unknown. The material sequenced was blood. The receptor's source is a woman aged 40 to 55 in good health. The V call is TRBV27, the J call TRBJ2-4; the D gene is possibly TRBD2 (7 bases). The CDR3 protein is CASSPQIFRGAQYF. Written as DNA, the CDR3 is TGTGCCAGCAGTCCGCAAATCTTCCGGGGGGCACAGTACTTC.